The 11 T cell receptor beta chains below come from one sample, sequenced in a study of CXCR3-negative and CXCR3-positive naive CD8 T cells. The study made its TRB cDNA libraries by 5' RACE, adding UMI labels. TCRdb re-called the 5' RACE reads, yielding one record per CDR3 amino acid sequence without DNA. The sample has 43,000 or so distinct CDR3 sequences. Sequenced input: naive CXCR3- CD8+ T cells from blood. As for subset: CD45RO-CCR7+CD27+CD95- naive CD8+ T cells lacking CXCR3 (TNR3-). The receptors here all came from a human donor in good health. Some clones in this sample may be carry-over from other donors' samples.

The chain links TRBV28 to TRBJ2-7; the TRBD1 assignment by TCRdb is unverifiable without DNA. Germline values: CDR1 MDHEN, CDR2 SYDVKM. The CDR3 is made up of 15 amino acids. CDR3 residues: CASSHPGTGVYEQYF.

The CDR3 is CASSPRDQGETQYF. The chain is built from TRBV18 and TRBJ2-5; there is no DNA to check the TCRdb D call of TRBD1. CDR1 and CDR2 (germline): KGHSH, LQKENI. The CDR3 has 14 amino acids.

The chain combines TRBV7-8 with TRBJ2-2; TCRdb picks TRBD2, but there is no DNA to check that call. CDR3 length equals 14 residues. CDR1 is SGHVS, CDR2 FQNEAQ, per germline. CDR3 loop: CASSFGGPGGELFF.

The V gene is TRBV7-6, the J gene TRBJ2-6; no DNA is available, so the TRBD2 call from TCRdb remains unchecked. The length of the CDR3 is 19 residues. Germline V CDR1 and CDR2: SGHVS, FNYEAQ. This CDR3 reads CASSEGLAGAISGANVLTF.

The chain uses TRBV4-2 and TRBJ2-2; lacking DNA, the TRBD2 call made by TCRdb goes unchecked. Germline CDR1 LGHNA, CDR2 YNFKEQ. This CDR3 is built from 20 residues. The CDR3: CASSQDPGAGGPGNTGELFF.

This chain connects TRBV20-1 to TRBJ1-5; TCRdb picks TRBD1, but there is no DNA to check that call. CDR1 is DFQATT and CDR2 is SNEGSKA in the germline V gene (reference sequence). The CDR3 is 13 residues long. The CDR3 loop is CSTKGLDNQPQHF.

This sequence joins TRBV23-1 and TRBJ2-7; TCRdb reports TRBD1, a call that lacks DNA to check it against. TRBV23-1 carries the ORF label, with uncertain function. The CDR3 is 15 residues long. The CDR3 is CASSQSEQGRYEQYF.

The genes are TRBV29-1 and TRBJ2-2; TCRdb returns TRBD1, unconfirmable since there is no DNA. The CDR3 has 13 residues. The germline V gene has CDR1 SQVTM and CDR2 ANQGSEA. The chain's CDR3 is CSAFSTGTGELFF.

The chain employs TRBV5-1 and TRBJ2-4; TCRdb's assignment of TRBD1 cannot be checked, as there is no DNA. CDR1 and CDR2 (germline): SGHRS, YFSETQ. This CDR3 comprises 17 residues. The CDR3 loop is CASSPPSRGIAKNIQYF.

The rearrangement links TRBV7-9 to TRBJ2-7. This CDR3 contains 13 residues. CDR1 is SEHNR and CDR2 is FQNEAQ in the germline V gene (reference sequence). The CDR3 loop reads CASSLATPHEQYF.

J is TRBJ2-1 and V is TRBV12-3 or TRBV12-4; TCRdb designates TRBD1, a call that cannot be tested without DNA. The CDR3 covers 13 residues. The CDR3: CASTPGLGNEQFF.